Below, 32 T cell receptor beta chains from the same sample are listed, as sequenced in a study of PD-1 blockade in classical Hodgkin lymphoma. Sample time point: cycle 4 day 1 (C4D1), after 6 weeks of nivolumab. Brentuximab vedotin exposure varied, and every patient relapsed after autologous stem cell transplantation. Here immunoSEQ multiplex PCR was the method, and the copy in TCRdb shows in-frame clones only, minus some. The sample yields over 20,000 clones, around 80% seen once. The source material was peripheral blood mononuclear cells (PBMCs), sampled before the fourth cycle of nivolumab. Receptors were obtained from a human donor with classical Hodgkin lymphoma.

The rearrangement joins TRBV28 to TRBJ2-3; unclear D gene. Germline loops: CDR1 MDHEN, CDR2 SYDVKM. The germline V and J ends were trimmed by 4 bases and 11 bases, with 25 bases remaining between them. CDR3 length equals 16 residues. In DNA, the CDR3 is TGTGCCAGCAGTTCCCTGAGCCGGGCCTCCATCATCGGGCAGTATTTT. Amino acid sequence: CASSSLSRASIIGQYF.

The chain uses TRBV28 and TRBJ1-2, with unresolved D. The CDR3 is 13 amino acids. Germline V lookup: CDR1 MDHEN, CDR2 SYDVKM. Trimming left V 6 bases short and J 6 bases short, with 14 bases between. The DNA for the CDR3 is TGTGCCAGCAGCGTGGAGGGTTTGGATGGCTACACCTTC. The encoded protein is CASSVEGLDGYTF.

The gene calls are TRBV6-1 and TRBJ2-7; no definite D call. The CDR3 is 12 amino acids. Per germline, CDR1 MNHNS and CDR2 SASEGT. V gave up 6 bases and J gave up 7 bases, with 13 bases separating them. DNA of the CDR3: TGTGCCAGCAGGAGGCAAGGGTTGGAGCAGTACTTC. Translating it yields CASRRQGLEQYF.

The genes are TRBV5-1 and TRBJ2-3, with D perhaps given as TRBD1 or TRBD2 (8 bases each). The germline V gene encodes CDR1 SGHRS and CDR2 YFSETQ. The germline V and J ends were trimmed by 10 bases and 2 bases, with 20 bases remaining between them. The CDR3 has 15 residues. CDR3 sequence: CACGRTGIYTDTQYF. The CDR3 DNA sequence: TGCGCCTGCGGGAGGACAGGGATTTACACAGATACGCAGTATTTT.

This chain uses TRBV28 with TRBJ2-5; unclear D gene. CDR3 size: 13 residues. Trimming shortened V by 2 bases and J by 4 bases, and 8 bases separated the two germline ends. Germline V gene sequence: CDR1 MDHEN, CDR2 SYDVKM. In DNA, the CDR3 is TGTGCCAGCAGTTTACCCCCCCTAGAGACCCAGTACTTC. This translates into CASSLPPLETQYF. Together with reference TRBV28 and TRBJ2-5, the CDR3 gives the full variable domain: DVKVTQSSRYLVKRTGEKVFLECVQDMDHENMFWYRQDPGLGLRLIYFSYDVKMKEKGDIPEGYSVSREKKERFSLILESASTNQTSMYLCASSLPPLETQYFGPGTRLLVL.

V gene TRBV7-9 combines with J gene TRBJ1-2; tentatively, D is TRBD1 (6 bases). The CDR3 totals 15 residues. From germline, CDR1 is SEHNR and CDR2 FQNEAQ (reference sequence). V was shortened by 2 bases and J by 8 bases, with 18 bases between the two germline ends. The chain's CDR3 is CASSLFSGQMGGYTF. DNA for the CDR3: TGTGCCAGCAGCTTATTTTCGGGACAAATGGGAGGCTACACCTTC.

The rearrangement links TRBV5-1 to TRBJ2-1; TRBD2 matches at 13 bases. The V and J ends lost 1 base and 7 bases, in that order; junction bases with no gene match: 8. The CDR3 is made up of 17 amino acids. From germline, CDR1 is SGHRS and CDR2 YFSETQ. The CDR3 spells CASSLNGLAGVVNEQFF. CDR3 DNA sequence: TGCGCCAGCAGCTTGAACGGACTAGCGGGAGTTGTTAATGAGCAGTTCTTC. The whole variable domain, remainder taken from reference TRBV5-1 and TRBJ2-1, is KAGVTQTPRYLIKTRGQQVTLSCSPISGHRSVSWYQQTPGQGLQFLFEYFSETQRNKGNFPGRFSGRQFSNSRSEMNVSTLELGDSALYLCASSLNGLAGVVNEQFFGPGTRLTVL.

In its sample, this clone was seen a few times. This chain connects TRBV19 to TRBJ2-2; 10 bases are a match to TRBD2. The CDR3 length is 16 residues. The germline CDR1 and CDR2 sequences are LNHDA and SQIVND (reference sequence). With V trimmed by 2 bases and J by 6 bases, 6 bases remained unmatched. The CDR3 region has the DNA TGTGCCAGTAGTATAACAACTAGCGGGATCTCCGGGGAGCTGTTTTTT. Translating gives CASSITTSGISGELFF. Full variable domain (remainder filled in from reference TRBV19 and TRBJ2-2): DGGITQSPKYLFRKEGQNVTLSCEQNLNHDAMYWYRQDPGQGLRLIYYSQIVNDFQKGDIAEGYSVSREKKESFPLTVTSAQKNPTAFYLCASSITTSGISGELFFGEGSRLTVL.

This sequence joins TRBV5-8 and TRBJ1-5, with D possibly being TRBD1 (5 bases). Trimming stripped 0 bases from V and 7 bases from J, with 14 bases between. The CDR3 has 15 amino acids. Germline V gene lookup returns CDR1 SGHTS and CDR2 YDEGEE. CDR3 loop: CASSLDPGGGQPQHF. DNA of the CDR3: TGTGCCAGCAGCTTGGACCCCGGGGGTGGCCAGCCCCAGCATTTT.

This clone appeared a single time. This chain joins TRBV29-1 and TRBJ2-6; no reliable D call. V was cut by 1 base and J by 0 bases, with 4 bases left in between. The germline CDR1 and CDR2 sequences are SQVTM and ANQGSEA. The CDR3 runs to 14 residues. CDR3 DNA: TGCAGCGTTGAAGGGGGCTCTGGGGCCAACGTCCTGACTTTC. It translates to CSVEGGSGANVLTF.

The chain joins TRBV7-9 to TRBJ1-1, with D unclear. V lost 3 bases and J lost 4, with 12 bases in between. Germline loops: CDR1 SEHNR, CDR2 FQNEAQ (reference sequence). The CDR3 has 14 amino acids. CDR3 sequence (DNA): TGTGCCAGCAGCTTCTACTCGGGGATCACTGAAGCTTTCTTT. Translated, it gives CASSFYSGITEAFF.

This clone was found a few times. CDR3 protein: CASSFTEGGYTF. CDR3 DNA sequence: TGTGCCAGCAGCTTTACAGAAGGCGGCTACACCTTC. The V gene is TRBV9, the J gene TRBJ1-2; D unclear. Germline V gives CDR1 SGDLS, CDR2 YYNGEE. The V gene lost 4 bases and the J gene lost 8 bases, with 12 bases spanning the gap. The CDR3 runs 12 residues.

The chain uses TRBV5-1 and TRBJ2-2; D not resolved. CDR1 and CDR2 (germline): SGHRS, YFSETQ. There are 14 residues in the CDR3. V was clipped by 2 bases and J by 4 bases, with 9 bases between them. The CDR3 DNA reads TGCGCCAGCAGCTTTCGGCAGTTCACCGGGGAGCTGTTTTTT. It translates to CASSFRQFTGELFF.

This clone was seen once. The CDR3 nucleotides are TGCGCCAGCAGCGACCGACACTTGGGGCATGAAAAACTGTTTTTT. Translated: CASSDRHLGHEKLFF. The chain is built from TRBV4-1 and TRBJ1-4, with D possibly matching TRBD1 (5 bases). Germline CDR1 is MGHRA and CDR2 is YSYEKL. Trimming took off 5 bases at V and 6 bases at J, with 16 bases between the two ends. This CDR3 has 15 amino acids.

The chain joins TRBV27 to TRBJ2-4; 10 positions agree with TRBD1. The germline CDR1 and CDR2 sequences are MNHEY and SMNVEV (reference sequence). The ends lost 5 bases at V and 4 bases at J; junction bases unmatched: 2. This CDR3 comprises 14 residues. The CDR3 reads CASSLDRGKNIQYF. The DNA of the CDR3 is TGTGCCAGCAGTCTGGACAGGGGGAAAAACATTCAGTACTTC.

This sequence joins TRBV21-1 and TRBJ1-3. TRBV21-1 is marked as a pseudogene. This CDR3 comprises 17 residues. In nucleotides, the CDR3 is TGTGCCAGCAGCAAGAAGGAGGGCCACCACTCTGGAAACACCATATATTTT. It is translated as CASSKKEGHHSGNTIYF.

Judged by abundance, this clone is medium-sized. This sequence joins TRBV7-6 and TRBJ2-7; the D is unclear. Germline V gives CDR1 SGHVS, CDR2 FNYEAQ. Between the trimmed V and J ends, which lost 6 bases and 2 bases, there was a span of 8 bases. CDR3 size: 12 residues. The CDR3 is CASSPGTYEQYF. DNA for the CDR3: TGTGCCAGCAGTCCCGGCACCTACGAGCAGTACTTC. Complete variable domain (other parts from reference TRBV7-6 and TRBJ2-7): GAGVSQSPRYKVTKRGQDVALRCDPISGHVSLYWYRQALGQGPEFLTYFNYEAQQDKSGLPNDRFSAERPEGSISTLTIQRTEQRDSAMYRCASSPGTYEQYFGPGTRLTVT.

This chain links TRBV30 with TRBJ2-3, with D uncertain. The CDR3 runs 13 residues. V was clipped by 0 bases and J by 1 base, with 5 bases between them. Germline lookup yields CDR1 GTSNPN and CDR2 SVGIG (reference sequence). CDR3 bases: TGTGCCTGGAGTGTAGGACGCACAGATACGCAGTATTTT. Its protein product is CAWSVGRTDTQYF.

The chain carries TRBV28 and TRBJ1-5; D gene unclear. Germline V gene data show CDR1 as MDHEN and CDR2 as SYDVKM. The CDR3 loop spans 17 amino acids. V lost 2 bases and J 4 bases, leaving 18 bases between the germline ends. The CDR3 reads CASSLPWGGGDNQPQHF. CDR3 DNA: TGTGCCAGCAGTTTACCATGGGGAGGCGGGGATAATCAGCCCCAGCATTTT.

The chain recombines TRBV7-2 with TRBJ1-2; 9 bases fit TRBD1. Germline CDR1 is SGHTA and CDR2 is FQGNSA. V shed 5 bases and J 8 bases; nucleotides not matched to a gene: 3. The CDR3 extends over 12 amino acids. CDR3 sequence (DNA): TGTGCCAGCAGCGTAGACAGGGGGGGCTACACCTTC. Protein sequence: CASSVDRGGYTF.

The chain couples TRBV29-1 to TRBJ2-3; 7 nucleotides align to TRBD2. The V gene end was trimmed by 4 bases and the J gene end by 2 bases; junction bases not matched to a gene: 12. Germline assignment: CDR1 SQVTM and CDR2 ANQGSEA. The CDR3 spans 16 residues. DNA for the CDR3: TGCAGCGTTGCCGCAGCTGGCGGGAGTTCCACAGATACGCAGTATTTT. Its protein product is CSVAAAGGSSTDTQYF.

The DNA for the CDR3 is TGTGCCAGCAGCTTATCAGAGTCTGGAAACACCATATATTTT. Residues: CASSLSESGNTIYF. This chain connects TRBV7-9 to TRBJ1-3; D not resolved. The CDR3 loop spans 14 amino acids. Germline CDR1 and CDR2: SEHNR and FQNEAQ (reference sequence). V dropped 2 bases and J dropped 1 base, with 6 bases sitting between them.

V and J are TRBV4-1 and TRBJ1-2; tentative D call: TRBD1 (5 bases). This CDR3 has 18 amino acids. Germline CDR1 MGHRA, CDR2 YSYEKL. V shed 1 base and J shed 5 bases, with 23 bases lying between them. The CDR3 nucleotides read TGCGCCAGCAGCCAAGCGATAAGGAGGGGCACGCTCCGATATGGCTACACCTTC. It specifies CASSQAIRRGTLRYGYTF.

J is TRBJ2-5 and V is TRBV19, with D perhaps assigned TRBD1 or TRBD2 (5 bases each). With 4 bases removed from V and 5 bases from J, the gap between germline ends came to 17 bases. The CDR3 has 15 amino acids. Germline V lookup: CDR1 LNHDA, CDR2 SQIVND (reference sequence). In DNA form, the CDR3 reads TGTGCCAGTAGTACCCCGTCACGGGGCGGGGAGACCCAGTACTTC. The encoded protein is CASSTPSRGGETQYF.

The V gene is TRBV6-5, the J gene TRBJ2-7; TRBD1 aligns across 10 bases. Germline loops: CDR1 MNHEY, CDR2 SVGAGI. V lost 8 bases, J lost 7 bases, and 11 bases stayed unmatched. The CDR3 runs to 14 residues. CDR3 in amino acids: CASGARRDRGEQYF. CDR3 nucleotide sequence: TGTGCCAGCGGAGCCCGCCGGGACAGGGGTGAGCAGTACTTC.

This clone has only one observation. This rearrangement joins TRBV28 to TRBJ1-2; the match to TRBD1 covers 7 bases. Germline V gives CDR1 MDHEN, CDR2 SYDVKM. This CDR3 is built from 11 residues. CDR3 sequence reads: CSAGGVYGYTF. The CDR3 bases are TGTTCCGCAGGGGGGGTCTATGGCTACACCTTC.

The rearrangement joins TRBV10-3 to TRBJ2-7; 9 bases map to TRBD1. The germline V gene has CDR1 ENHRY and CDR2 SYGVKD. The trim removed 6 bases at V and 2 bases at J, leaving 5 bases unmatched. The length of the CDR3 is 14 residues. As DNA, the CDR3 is TGTGCCATCAGGTTGGGACAGGGAGCCTACGAGCAGTACTTC. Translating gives CAIRLGQGAYEQYF.

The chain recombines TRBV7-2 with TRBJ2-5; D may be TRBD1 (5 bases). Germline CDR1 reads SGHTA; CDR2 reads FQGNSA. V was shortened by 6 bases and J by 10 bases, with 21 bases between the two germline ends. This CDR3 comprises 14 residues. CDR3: CASSLGWGPRRQYF. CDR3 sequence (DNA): TGTGCCAGCAGTTTGGGTTGGGGCCCCAGGCGCCAGTACTTC. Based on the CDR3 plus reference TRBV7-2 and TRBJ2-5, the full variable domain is GAGVSQSPSNKVTEKGKDVELRCDPISGHTALYWYRQSLGQGLEFLIYFQGNSAPDKSGLPSDRFSAERTGGSVSTLTIQRTQQEDSAVYLCASSLGWGPRRQYFGPGTRLLVL.

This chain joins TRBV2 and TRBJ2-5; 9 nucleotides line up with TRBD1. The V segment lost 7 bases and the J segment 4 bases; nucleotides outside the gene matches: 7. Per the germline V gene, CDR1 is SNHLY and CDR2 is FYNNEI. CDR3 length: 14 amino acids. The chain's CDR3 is CASNDRGLRETQYF. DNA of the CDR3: TGTGCCAGCAATGACAGGGGGTTACGAGAGACCCAGTACTTC.

The CDR3 loop reads CASSVIRGETQYF. Written as DNA, the CDR3 is TGTGCCAGCAGTGTCATACGTGGGGAGACCCAGTACTTC. The chain has TRBV2 and TRBJ2-5; D gene unclear. Trimming removed 4 bases from V and 5 bases from J, with 11 bases in between. CDR3 length: 13 amino acids. The germline CDR1 and CDR2 sequences are SNHLY and FYNNEI. The variable domain in full, with the rest retrieved from reference TRBV2 and TRBJ2-5, is EPEVTQTPSHQVTQMGQEVILRCVPISNHLYFYWYRQILGQKVEFLVSFYNNEISEKSEIFDDQFSVERPDGSNFTLKIRSTKLEDSAMYFCASSVIRGETQYFGPGTRLLVL.

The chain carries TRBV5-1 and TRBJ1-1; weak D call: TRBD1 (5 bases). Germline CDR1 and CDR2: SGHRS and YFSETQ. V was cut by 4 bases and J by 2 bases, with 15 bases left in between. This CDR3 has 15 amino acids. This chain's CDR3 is CASSLEWGINTEAFF. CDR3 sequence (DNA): TGCGCCAGCAGCCTGGAATGGGGGATTAACACTGAAGCTTTCTTT.

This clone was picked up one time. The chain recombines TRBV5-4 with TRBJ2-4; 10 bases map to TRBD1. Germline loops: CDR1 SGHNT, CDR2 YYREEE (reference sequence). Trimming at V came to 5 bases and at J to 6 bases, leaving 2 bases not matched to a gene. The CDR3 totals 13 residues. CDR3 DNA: TGTGCCAGCAGTAGGGACAGGGGAAACATTCAGTACTTC. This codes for CASSRDRGNIQYF.